The entry below describes one T cell receptor beta chain. The data were taken from a study of shared T cell receptors in the human thymus. Germline V gene data show CDR1 as SGHVS and CDR2 as FQNEAQ. Deletions cut 5 bases from V and 0 bases from J, with 10 bases between. This CDR3 has 15 amino acids. TCRdb keeps only in-frame clones here, not all; method: immunoSEQ multiplex PCR. The table shows fewer than 700,000 clones, with roughly 90% occurring only once. This sample also belongs to another study, concerning human thymus T cells. That source adds: Finnish infants who were healthy and having corrective surgery for congenital heart defects made up the donors. Resections from corrective heart surgery supplied the thymus tissue. Thymic and blood repertoires seemed to favor certain V and J genes. Thymic repertoires of unrelated individuals were reported in related research to overlap highly.

The sequence came from a boy under two years old with a congenital heart defect. Sequenced: thymocytes. The genes are TRBV7-8 and TRBJ2-2; a weak D match, TRBD2 (6 bases). CDR3 in amino acids: CASSLGTANTGELFF. In DNA form, the CDR3 reads TGTGCCAGCAGCCTGGGGACTGCGAACACCGGGGAGCTGTTTTTT.